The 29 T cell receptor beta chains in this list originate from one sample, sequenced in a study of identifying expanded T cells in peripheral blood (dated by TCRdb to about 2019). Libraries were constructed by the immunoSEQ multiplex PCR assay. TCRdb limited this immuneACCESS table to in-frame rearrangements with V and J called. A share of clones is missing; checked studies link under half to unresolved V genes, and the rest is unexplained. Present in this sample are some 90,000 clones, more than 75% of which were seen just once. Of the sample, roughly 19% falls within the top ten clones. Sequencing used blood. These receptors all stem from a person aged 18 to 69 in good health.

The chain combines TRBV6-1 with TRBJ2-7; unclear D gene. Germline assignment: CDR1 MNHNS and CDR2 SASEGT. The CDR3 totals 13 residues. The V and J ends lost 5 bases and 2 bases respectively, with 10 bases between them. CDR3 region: CASSRGPAYEQYF. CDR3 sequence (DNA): TGTGCCAGCAGTCGAGGCCCGGCCTACGAGCAGTACTTC.

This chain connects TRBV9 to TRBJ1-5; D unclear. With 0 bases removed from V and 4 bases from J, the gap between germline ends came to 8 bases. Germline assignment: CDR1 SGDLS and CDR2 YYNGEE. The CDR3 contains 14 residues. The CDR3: CASSVGSRNQPQHF. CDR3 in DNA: TGTGCCAGCAGCGTAGGGTCCCGTAATCAGCCCCAGCATTTT.

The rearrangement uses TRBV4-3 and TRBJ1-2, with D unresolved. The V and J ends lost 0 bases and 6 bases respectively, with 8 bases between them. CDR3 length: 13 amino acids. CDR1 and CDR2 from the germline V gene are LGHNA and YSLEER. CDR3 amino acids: CASSQDLEDGYTF. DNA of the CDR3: TGCGCCAGCAGCCAAGATCTGGAGGATGGCTACACCTTC.

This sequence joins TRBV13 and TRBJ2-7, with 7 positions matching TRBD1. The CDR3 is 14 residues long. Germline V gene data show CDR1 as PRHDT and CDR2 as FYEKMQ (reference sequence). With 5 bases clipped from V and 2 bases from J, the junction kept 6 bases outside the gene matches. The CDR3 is CASSTRQGPYEQYF. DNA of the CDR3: TGTGCCAGCAGCACTCGACAGGGTCCCTACGAGCAGTACTTC.

The CDR3 DNA sequence: TGTGCCAGCAGCCTTAGGGCAGGGGACTATGGCTACACCTTC. This encodes CASSLRAGDYGYTF. V usage is TRBV7-2 and J usage is TRBJ1-2, with a tentative D call TRBD1 (6 bases). V was shortened by 5 bases and J by 3 bases, with 13 bases between the two germline ends. The CDR3 loop spans 14 amino acids. Germline CDR1 and CDR2: SGHTA and FQGNSA.

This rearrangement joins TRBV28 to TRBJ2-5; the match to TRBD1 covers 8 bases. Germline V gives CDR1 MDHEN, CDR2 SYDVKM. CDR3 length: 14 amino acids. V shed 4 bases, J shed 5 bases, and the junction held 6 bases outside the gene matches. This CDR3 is CASSSPDRAETQYF. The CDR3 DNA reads TGTGCCAGCAGTTCCCCGGACAGGGCGGAGACCCAGTACTTC.

CDR3 amino acids: CASSQDSYGYTF. CDR3 coding DNA: TGCGCCAGCAGCCAAGACAGTTATGGCTACACCTTC. The chain carries TRBV4-3 and TRBJ1-2; D ambiguous. V was clipped by 0 bases and J by 5 bases, with 4 bases between them. CDR3 size: 12 residues. Germline V gene data show CDR1 as LGHNA and CDR2 as YSLEER.

CDR3 region: CASSPLGGSSTGELFF. CDR3 nucleotides: TGTGCCAGCAGCCCCCTGGGGGGGAGTTCTACCGGGGAGCTGTTTTTT. The chain recombines TRBV11-2 with TRBJ2-2, with 7 positions matching TRBD2. Germline V gene sequence: CDR1 SGHAT, CDR2 FQNNGV. The trim removed 5 bases at V and 5 bases at J, leaving 11 bases unmatched. The CDR3 consists of 16 residues.

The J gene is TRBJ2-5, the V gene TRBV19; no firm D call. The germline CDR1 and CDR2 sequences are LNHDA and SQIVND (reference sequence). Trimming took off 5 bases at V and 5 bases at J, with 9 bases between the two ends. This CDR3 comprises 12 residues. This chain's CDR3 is CASSFAGETQYF. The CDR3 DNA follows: TGTGCCAGTAGTTTTGCTGGGGAGACCCAGTACTTC.

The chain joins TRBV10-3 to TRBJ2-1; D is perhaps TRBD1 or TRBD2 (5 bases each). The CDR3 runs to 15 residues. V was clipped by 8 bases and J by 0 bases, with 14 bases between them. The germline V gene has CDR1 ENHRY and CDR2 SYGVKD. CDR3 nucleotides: TGTGCCATCCAACAGGTTGGGAGCTCCTACAATGAGCAGTTCTTC. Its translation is CAIQQVGSSYNEQFF.

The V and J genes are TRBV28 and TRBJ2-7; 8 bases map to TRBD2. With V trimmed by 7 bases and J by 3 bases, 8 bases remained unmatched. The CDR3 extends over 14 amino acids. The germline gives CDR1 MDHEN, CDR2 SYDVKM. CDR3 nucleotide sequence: TGTGCCAGCAACCTCGGGGGGGCAGTCTACGAGCAGTACTTC. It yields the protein CASNLGGAVYEQYF.

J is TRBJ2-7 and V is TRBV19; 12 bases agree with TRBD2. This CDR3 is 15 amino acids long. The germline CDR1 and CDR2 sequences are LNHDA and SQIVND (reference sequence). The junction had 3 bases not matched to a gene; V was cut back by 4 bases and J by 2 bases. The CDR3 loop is CASSRSSGGAYEQYF. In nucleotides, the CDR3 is TGTGCCAGTAGTAGATCTAGCGGGGGGGCCTACGAGCAGTACTTC.

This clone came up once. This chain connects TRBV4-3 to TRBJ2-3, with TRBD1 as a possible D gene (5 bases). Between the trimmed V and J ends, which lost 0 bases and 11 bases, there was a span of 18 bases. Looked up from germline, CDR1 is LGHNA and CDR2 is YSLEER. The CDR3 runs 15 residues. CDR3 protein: CASSQELGHFYGQYF. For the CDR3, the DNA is TGCGCCAGCAGCCAAGAATTGGGGCACTTCTACGGGCAGTATTTT.

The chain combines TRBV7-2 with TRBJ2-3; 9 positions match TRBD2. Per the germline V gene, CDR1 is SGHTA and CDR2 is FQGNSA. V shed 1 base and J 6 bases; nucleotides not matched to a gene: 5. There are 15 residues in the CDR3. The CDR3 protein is CASSLVASGGDTQYF. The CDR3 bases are TGTGCCAGCAGCTTAGTCGCCAGCGGGGGGGATACGCAGTATTTT.

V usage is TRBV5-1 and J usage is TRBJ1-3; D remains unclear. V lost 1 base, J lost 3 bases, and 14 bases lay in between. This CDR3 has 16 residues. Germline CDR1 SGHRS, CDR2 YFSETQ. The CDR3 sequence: CASSLNVGAGGNTIYF. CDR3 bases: TGCGCCAGCAGCTTGAATGTGGGAGCGGGTGGAAACACCATATATTTT.

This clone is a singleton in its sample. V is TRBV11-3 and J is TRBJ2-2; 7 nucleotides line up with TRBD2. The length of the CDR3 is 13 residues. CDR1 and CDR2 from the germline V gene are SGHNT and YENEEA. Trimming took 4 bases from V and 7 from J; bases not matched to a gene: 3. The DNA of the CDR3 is TGTGCCAGCAGCTCCTGGGGGGGCGGGGAGCTGTTTTTT. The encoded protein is CASSSWGGGELFF.

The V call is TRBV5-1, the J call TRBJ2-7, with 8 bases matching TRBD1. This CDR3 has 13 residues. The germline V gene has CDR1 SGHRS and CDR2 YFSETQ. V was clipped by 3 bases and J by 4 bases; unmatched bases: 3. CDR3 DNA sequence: TGCGCCAGCAGCTCCGGGACAGGTTACGAGCAGTACTTC. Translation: CASSSGTGYEQYF.

The CDR3 DNA reads TGCGCCAGCACTAAAGCGGGGGGGCCCACCGGGGAGCTGTTTTTT. As protein: CASTKAGGPTGELFF. The rearrangement joins TRBV5-1 to TRBJ2-2; TRBD2 agrees at 10 bases. The CDR3 loop spans 15 amino acids. The V gene's germline CDR1 is SGHRS and CDR2 YFSETQ. V shed 6 bases and J 4 bases; nucleotides not matched to a gene: 6.

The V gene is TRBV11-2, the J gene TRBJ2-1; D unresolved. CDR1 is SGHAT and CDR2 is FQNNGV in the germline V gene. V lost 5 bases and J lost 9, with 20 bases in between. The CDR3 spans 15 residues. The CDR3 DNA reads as TGTGCCAGCAGCCCTGAGCCCCTCGTCTTGGGTGAGCAGTTCTTC. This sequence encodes CASSPEPLVLGEQFF.

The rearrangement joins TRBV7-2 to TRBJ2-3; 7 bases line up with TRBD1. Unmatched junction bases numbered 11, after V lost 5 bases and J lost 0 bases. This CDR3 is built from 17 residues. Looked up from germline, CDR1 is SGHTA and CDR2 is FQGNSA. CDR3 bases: TGTGCCAGCAGCCAAAATACAGGGGCAGTAAGCACAGATACGCAGTATTTT. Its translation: CASSQNTGAVSTDTQYF. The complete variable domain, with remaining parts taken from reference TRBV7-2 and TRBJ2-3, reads GAGVSQSPSNKVTEKGKDVELRCDPISGHTALYWYRQSLGQGLEFLIYFQGNSAPDKSGLPSDRFSAERTGGSVSTLTIQRTQQEDSAVYLCASSQNTGAVSTDTQYFGPGTRLTVL.

Here the CDR3 DNA reads TGCGCCAGCAGCCAAGATTGGGGGGGCGATCGGTTTAGCAATCAGCCCCAGCATTTT. The encoded protein is CASSQDWGGDRFSNQPQHF. The chain has TRBV4-1 and TRBJ1-5, with D maybe TRBD1 (6 bases). Germline V gene lookup returns CDR1 MGHRA and CDR2 YSYEKL. This CDR3 region has 19 residues. With 0 bases removed from V and 0 bases from J, the gap between germline ends came to 18 bases.

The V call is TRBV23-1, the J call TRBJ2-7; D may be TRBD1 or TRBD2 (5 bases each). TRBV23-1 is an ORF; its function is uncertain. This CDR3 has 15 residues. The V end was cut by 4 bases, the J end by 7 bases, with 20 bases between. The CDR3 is CASSLNPLGREEQYF. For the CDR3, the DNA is TGCGCCAGCAGTCTCAATCCTCTGGGCAGGGAGGAGCAGTACTTC.

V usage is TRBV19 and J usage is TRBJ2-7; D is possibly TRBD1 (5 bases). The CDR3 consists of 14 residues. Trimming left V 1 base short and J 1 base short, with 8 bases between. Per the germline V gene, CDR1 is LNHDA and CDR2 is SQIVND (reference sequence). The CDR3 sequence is CASSIGQGSYEQYF. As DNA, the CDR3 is TGTGCCAGTAGTATAGGGCAGGGATCCTACGAGCAGTACTTC.

The DNA of the CDR3 is TGCAGCTACGGGAGGGGATCGGGCACAGATACGCAGTATTTT. It codes for CSYGRGSGTDTQYF. V and J are TRBV29-1 and TRBJ2-3; 8 positions match TRBD2. Per germline, CDR1 SQVTM and CDR2 ANQGSEA. This CDR3 contains 14 residues. Unmatched junction bases numbered 8, after V lost 8 bases and J lost 1 base.

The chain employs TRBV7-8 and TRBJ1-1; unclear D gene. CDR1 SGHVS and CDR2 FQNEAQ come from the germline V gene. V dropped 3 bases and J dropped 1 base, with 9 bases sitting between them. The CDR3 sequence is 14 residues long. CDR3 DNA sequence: TGTGCCAGCAGCTTTGAAAGGAGGAACACTGAAGCTTTCTTT. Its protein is CASSFERRNTEAFF. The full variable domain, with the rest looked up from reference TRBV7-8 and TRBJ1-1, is GAGVSQSPRYKVAKRGQDVALRCDPISGHVSLFWYQQALGQGPEFLTYFQNEAQLDKSGLPSDRFFAERPEGSVSTLKIQRTQQEDSAVYLCASSFERRNTEAFFGQGTRLTVV.

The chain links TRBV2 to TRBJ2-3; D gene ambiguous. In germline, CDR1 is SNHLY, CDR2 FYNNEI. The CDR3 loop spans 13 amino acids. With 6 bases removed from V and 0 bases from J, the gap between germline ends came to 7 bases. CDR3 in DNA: TGTGCCAGCAGGGCGGAAAGCACAGATACGCAGTATTTT. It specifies CASRAESTDTQYF.

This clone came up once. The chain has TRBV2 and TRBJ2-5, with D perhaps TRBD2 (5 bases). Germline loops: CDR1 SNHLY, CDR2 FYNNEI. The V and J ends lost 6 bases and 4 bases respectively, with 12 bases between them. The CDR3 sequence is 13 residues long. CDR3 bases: TGTGCCAGCAGCGCCACTAGAGGAGAGACCCAGTACTTC. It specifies CASSATRGETQYF.

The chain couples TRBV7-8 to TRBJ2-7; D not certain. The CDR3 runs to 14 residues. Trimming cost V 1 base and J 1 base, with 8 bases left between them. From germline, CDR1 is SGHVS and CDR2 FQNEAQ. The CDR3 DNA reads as TGTGCCAGCAGCTTAGAATCCCGTTCCTACGAGCAGTACTTC. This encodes CASSLESRSYEQYF.

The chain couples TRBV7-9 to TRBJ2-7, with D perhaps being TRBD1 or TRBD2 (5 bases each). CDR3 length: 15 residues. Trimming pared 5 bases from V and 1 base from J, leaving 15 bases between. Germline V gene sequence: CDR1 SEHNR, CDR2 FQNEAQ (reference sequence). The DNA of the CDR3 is TGTGCCAGCAGCCCCTCCTCCGGGACGTCCTACGAGCAGTACTTC. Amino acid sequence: CASSPSSGTSYEQYF. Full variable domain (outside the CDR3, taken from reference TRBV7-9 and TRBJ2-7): DTGVSQNPRHKITKRGQNVTFRCDPISEHNRLYWYRQTLGQGPEFLTYFQNEAQLEKSRLLSDRFSAERPKGSFSTLEIQRTEQGDSAMYLCASSPSSGTSYEQYFGPGTRLTVT.